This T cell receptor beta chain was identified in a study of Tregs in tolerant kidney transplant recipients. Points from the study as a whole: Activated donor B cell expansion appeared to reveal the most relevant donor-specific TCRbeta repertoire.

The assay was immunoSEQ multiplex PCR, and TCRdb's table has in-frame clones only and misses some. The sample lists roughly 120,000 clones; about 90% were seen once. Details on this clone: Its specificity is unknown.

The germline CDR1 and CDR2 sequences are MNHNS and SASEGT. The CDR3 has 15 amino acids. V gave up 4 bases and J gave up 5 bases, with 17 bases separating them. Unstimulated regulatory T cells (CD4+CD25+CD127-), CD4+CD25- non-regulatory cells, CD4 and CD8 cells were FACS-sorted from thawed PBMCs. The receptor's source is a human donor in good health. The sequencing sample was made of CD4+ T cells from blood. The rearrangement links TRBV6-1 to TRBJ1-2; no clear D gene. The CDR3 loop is CASSGTGRVDYGYTF. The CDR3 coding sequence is TGTGCCAGCAGTGGAACTGGAAGGGTTGATTATGGCTACACCTTC.